This T cell receptor beta chain was captured by sequencing in a study of human T cells and chemical hapten exposure. Time point specified: patch test 1, 2 weeks after DPC sensitization. Specified treatment: therapeutic diphenylcyclopropenone sensitization with weekly scalp DPC. Within the sample, this clonotype is medium-sized. Each CDR3 protein gets one entry after TCRdb re-called the RACE reads with MiXCR. The data contain 150,000 to 200,000 distinct CDR3 sequences, roughly 15% of them singletons. Germline V gene sequence: CDR1 SGHRS, CDR2 YFSETQ. This CDR3 has 13 residues. V lost 3 bases and J 4 bases, leaving 8 bases between the germline ends.

This specimen consisted of whole blood, obtained in connection with sensitization to the hapten diphenylcyclopropenone (DPC). This clonotype was sampled from a woman in her twenties or thirties with alopecia areata. Some clones in this sample may be carry-over from other donors' samples. The chain employs TRBV5-1 and TRBJ2-1; D perhaps matches TRBD1 (5 bases). The CDR3 here is CASSSRAYNEQFF. Here the CDR3 DNA reads TGCGCCAGCAGCTCCAGGGCTTACAATGAGCAGTTCTTC.